The T cell receptor beta chain described here comes from a study of human T cells and chemical hapten exposure. Study-level background: Small volume differences among pooled libraries mainly caused per-sample TCR yield variation.

Notes on the study in general: TCRs above 1 in 1000 frequency stayed constant with DPC sensitization.

A single record per CDR3 protein comes from TCRdb applying MiXCR to the RACE reads. The sample includes about 77,000 distinct CDR3 sequences, 8.5% to 9.5% of them seen just once. Details on this clonotype: Antigen unknown.

The sample's time point: healthy volunteer bleed at 6 weeks. Total RNA was isolated from unfractionated whole blood. The CDR3 length is 15 residues. The V gene is TRBV21-1, the J gene TRBJ2-3; the listed D gene, TRBD1, was not tested against the DNA. TRBV21-1 is classified as a pseudogene. Sequenced input: whole blood. This clonotype was sampled from a female donor in good health. Some clones in this sample may be carry-over from other donors' samples. CDR3 protein: CASSKTGTSTDTQYF. CDR3 nucleotides: TGTGCCAGCAGCAAGACAGGGACGAGCACAGATACGCAGTATTTT.